The 25 T cell receptor beta chains given below trace back to one sample, sequenced in a study of T cell changes during pregnancy in multiple sclerosis. Sequencing used immunoSEQ multiplex PCR; TCRdb keeps in-frame clones, though not all of them. The table includes 35,000 to 45,000 clones, roughly 92% detected once. Sequencing input: peripheral blood. These receptors were taken from a female donor with multiple sclerosis, enrolled in a pregnancy study.

The rearrangement links TRBV18 to TRBJ2-7; 12 bases fit TRBD2. V dropped 5 bases and J dropped 3; count of bases not matched to a gene: 5. The germline V gene has CDR1 KGHSH and CDR2 LQKENI. The CDR3 has 15 residues. The CDR3 DNA is TGTGCCAGCTCAAATGGACTAGCGGGACTCTACGAGCAGTACTTC. Translation gives CASSNGLAGLYEQYF.

This clone was seen once. The chain carries TRBV11-1 and TRBJ2-7; the D is unclear. Trimming took 2 bases from V and 2 from J, leaving 13 bases between them. Per germline, CDR1 SGHAT and CDR2 FQDESV (reference sequence). CDR3 size: 15 residues. The CDR3 DNA follows: TGTGCCAGCAGCTTATTAGGGTTCCATCCCTACGAGCAGTACTTC. The encoded protein is CASSLLGFHPYEQYF. Full variable domain (remainder filled in from reference TRBV11-1 and TRBJ2-7): EAEVAQSPRYKITEKSQAVAFWCDPISGHATLYWYRQILGQGPELLVQFQDESVVDDSQLPKDRFSAERLKGVDSTLKIQPAELGDSAMYLCASSLLGFHPYEQYFGPGTRLTVT.

The chain has TRBV18 and TRBJ2-7, with a weak D call TRBD1 (6 bases). The germline V gene has CDR1 KGHSH and CDR2 LQKENI. The CDR3 length is 17 residues. V lost 0 bases and J lost 3, with 18 bases in between. The CDR3, as DNA: TGTGCCAGCTCACCACCACCCAAGGGGCAGGGGCTCTACGAGCAGTACTTC. It translates to CASSPPPKGQGLYEQYF. The complete variable domain, with remaining parts taken from reference TRBV18 and TRBJ2-7, reads NAGVMQNPRHLVRRRGQEARLRCSPMKGHSHVYWYRQLPEEGLKFMVYLQKENIIDESGMPKERFSAEFPKEGPSILRIQQVVRGDSAAYFCASSPPPKGQGLYEQYFGPGTRLTVT.

This chain connects TRBV11-3 to TRBJ2-1; tentatively, D is TRBD1 (5 bases). From germline, CDR1 is SGHNT and CDR2 YENEEA. Trimming pared 5 bases from V and 6 bases from J, leaving 14 bases between. This CDR3 region has 14 residues. CDR3 protein: CASSPGAGPNEQFF. CDR3 DNA: TGTGCCAGCAGCCCTGGGGCAGGACCCAATGAGCAGTTCTTC.

The V call is TRBV4-2, the J call TRBJ2-2, with TRBD2 matching 7 bases. V was pared by 1 base and J by 1 base, with 3 bases of the junction left unmatched. The V gene's germline CDR1 is LGHNA and CDR2 YNFKEQ. The CDR3 consists of 16 residues. As DNA, the CDR3 is TGTGCCAGCAGCCAAGTAGCGGGCCTGAACACCGGGGAGCTGTTTTTT. This codes for CASSQVAGLNTGELFF.

The CDR3 loop reads CASMPSLGENEKLFF. Written as DNA, the CDR3 is TGTGCCAGTATGCCGTCCTTGGGGGAGAATGAAAAACTGTTTTTT. This chain connects TRBV19 to TRBJ1-4; tentative D call: TRBD1 (5 bases). This CDR3 has 15 amino acids. The V gene lost 7 bases and the J gene lost 5 bases, with 17 bases spanning the gap. Germline lookup yields CDR1 LNHDA and CDR2 SQIVND (reference sequence).

The chain recombines TRBV10-3 with TRBJ2-5; 11 bases agree with TRBD2. The CDR3 runs 18 residues. The trim removed 6 bases at V and 5 bases at J, leaving 17 bases unmatched. CDR1 and CDR2 from the germline V gene are ENHRY and SYGVKD. The CDR3 DNA reads as TGTGCCATCAGCTCGCCGGGACTAGCGGAAGCTCCGGGGGAGACCCAGTACTTC. It specifies CAISSPGLAEAPGETQYF.

The chain carries TRBV10-3 and TRBJ2-7; 11 bases map to TRBD2. The CDR3 length is 15 residues. Unmatched junction bases numbered 6, after V lost 6 bases and J lost 2 bases. Germline CDR1 and CDR2: ENHRY and SYGVKD. CDR3 sequence (DNA): TGTGCCATCAGGAAACTAGCGGGGGCTCCCTACGAGCAGTACTTC. Its protein product is CAIRKLAGAPYEQYF.

This clone came up once. The chain has TRBV9 and TRBJ2-5; D not certain. The V gene lost 6 bases and the J gene lost 2 bases, with 11 bases spanning the gap. Germline CDR1 SGDLS, CDR2 YYNGEE. The CDR3 loop spans 13 amino acids. The CDR3 DNA follows: TGTGCCAGCACCAAAAGTTTACAAGAGACCCAGTACTTC. Protein product: CASTKSLQETQYF.

This sequence joins TRBV28 and TRBJ1-3; no clear D gene. Trimming cost V 0 bases and J 0 bases, with 9 bases left between them. This CDR3 is 16 amino acids long. The germline gives CDR1 MDHEN, CDR2 SYDVKM. The CDR3 coding sequence is TGTGCCAGCAGTTTATGGCTTGGGAGCTCTGGAAACACCATATATTTT. Translated, it gives CASSLWLGSSGNTIYF.

V is TRBV27 and J is TRBJ2-7; D unresolved. The CDR3 totals 13 residues. Trimming shortened V by 2 bases and J by 5 bases, and 10 bases separated the two germline ends. Germline V gene lookup returns CDR1 MNHEY and CDR2 SMNVEV (reference sequence). CDR3 DNA sequence: TGTGCCAGCAGTTTACCCGGGCGGCACGAGCAGTACTTC. This sequence encodes CASSLPGRHEQYF.

The chain is built from TRBV28 and TRBJ2-6, with no clear D. There are 16 residues in the CDR3. V was shortened by 6 bases and J by 2 bases, with 14 bases between the two germline ends. CDR1 MDHEN and CDR2 SYDVKM come from the germline V gene. The CDR3 bases are TGTGCCAGCAGAAACCCTCAGGCAACTGGGGCCAACGTCCTGACTTTC. Its protein product is CASRNPQATGANVLTF.

The J gene is TRBJ1-5, the V gene TRBV21-1; the D segment call TRBD1 is taken from the table without a DNA check. TRBV21-1 is recorded as a pseudogene. This CDR3 region has 15 residues. This CDR3 is CASSATRTGDQPQHF. Written as DNA, the CDR3 is TGTGCCAGCAGCGCCACGAGGACAGGGGATCAGCCCCAGCATTTT.

The chain recombines TRBV28 with TRBJ1-2, with TRBD1 matching 8 bases. Germline CDR1 reads MDHEN; CDR2 reads SYDVKM. The CDR3 covers 14 residues. Trimming at V came to 3 bases and at J to 7 bases, leaving 7 bases not matched to a gene. CDR3 nucleotides: TGTGCCAGCAGTTTGGCCAGGGGGCGCTTTGGCTACACCTTC. Protein: CASSLARGRFGYTF.

The chain combines TRBV12-2 with TRBJ2-1; the DNA was not used to check the table's D call, TRBD2. TRBV12-2 constitutes a pseudogene. The CDR3 extends over 12 amino acids. CDR3 nucleotides: TGTGCAAGGTGGCTAGTCATGAATGAGCAGTTCTTC. Translated, it gives CARWLVMNEQFF.

V is TRBV7-9 and J is TRBJ2-7, with 7 bases that match TRBD1. The CDR3 totals 16 residues. Germline trimming cut 4 bases from V and 2 bases from J; bases unmatched to any gene: 11. Germline V gene lookup returns CDR1 SEHNR and CDR2 FQNEAQ (reference sequence). In DNA form, the CDR3 reads TGTGCCAGCAGCTCTGCTTTGGGGGACAGTACCTACGAGCAGTACTTC. It yields the protein CASSSALGDSTYEQYF.

This chain connects TRBV9 to TRBJ2-3; a weak D match, TRBD2 (6 bases). Deletions cut 3 bases from V and 0 bases from J, with 8 bases between. The CDR3 runs to 14 residues. CDR1 and CDR2 from the germline V gene are SGDLS and YYNGEE. In DNA form, the CDR3 reads TGTGCCAGCAGCGAAGGAGGGAGCACAGATACGCAGTATTTT. It yields the protein CASSEGGSTDTQYF.

This rearrangement joins TRBV30 to TRBJ2-7; 8 bases map to TRBD1. This CDR3 region has 13 residues. Germline values: CDR1 GTSNPN, CDR2 SVGIG (reference sequence). J was trimmed by 5 bases and V by 2 bases; bases with no gene match: 5. CDR3 loop: CAWSMGTGDEQYF. CDR3 DNA: TGTGCCTGGAGTATGGGGACAGGCGACGAGCAGTACTTC.

The gene calls are TRBV19 and TRBJ1-4; no clear D gene. Germline V lookup: CDR1 LNHDA, CDR2 SQIVND (reference sequence). Trimming took 2 bases from V and 4 from J, leaving 11 bases between them. There are 15 residues in the CDR3. The CDR3 loop reads CASSIRGPGNEKLFF. CDR3 bases: TGTGCCAGTAGTATACGGGGTCCTGGTAATGAAAAACTGTTTTTT. Full variable domain (outside the CDR3, taken from reference TRBV19 and TRBJ1-4): DGGITQSPKYLFRKEGQNVTLSCEQNLNHDAMYWYRQDPGQGLRLIYYSQIVNDFQKGDIAEGYSVSREKKESFPLTVTSAQKNPTAFYLCASSIRGPGNEKLFFGSGTQLSVL.

V gene TRBV5-4 combines with J gene TRBJ2-5; D is uncertain. Germline lookup yields CDR1 SGHNT and CDR2 YYREEE (reference sequence). The CDR3 totals 12 residues. The germline V and J ends were trimmed by 0 bases and 3 bases, with 3 bases remaining between them. CDR3 bases: TGTGCCAGCAGCTTGGGGGAAGAGACCCAGTACTTC. This gives the protein CASSLGEETQYF.

The V call is TRBV5-1, the J call TRBJ1-2; tentatively, D is TRBD1 (5 bases). The CDR3 extends over 15 amino acids. Trimming cost V 5 bases and J 4 bases, with 18 bases left between them. The germline V gene encodes CDR1 SGHRS and CDR2 YFSETQ. The CDR3 region has the DNA TGCGCCAGCAGATTACTAGTAGGGGCGGGCTATGGCTACACCTTC. Residues: CASRLLVGAGYGYTF.

V and J are TRBV18 and TRBJ2-5; no reliable D call. The DNA end lines up better with TRBJ2-7; the J call may be wrong. This CDR3 region has 14 residues. CDR1 and CDR2 from the germline V gene are KGHSH and LQKENI. As DNA, the CDR3 is TGTGCCAGCTCAAAGGCCCCGAACCCTTACGAGCAGTACTTC. Protein sequence: CASSKAPNPYEQYF.

This clone was seen more than once but under ten times. The chain joins TRBV2 to TRBJ2-7; 7 nucleotides line up with TRBD1. The V and J ends lost 6 bases and 5 bases, in that order; junction bases with no gene match: 7. This CDR3 is built from 13 residues. Germline V gives CDR1 SNHLY, CDR2 FYNNEI. CDR3 DNA: TGTGCCAGCAGCGATGGACAGGCCGACGAGCAGTACTTC. As protein: CASSDGQADEQYF. Full variable domain (remainder filled in from reference TRBV2 and TRBJ2-7): EPEVTQTPSHQVTQMGQEVILRCVPISNHLYFYWYRQILGQKVEFLVSFYNNEISEKSEIFDDQFSVERPDGSNFTLKIRSTKLEDSAMYFCASSDGQADEQYFGPGTRLTVT.

J is TRBJ2-7 and V is TRBV7-2, with D hard to call. Trimming took 4 bases from V and 0 from J, leaving 10 bases between them. The CDR3 is made up of 14 amino acids. Germline lookup yields CDR1 SGHTA and CDR2 FQGNSA. CDR3 protein: CASSWRTGSYEQYF. CDR3 nucleotide sequence: TGTGCCAGCAGCTGGCGGACGGGCTCCTACGAGCAGTACTTC.

The chain employs TRBV11-2 and TRBJ2-5; TRBD2 matches 8 bases. V dropped 5 bases and J dropped 1; count of bases not matched to a gene: 12. The CDR3 loop spans 17 amino acids. Germline V gives CDR1 SGHAT, CDR2 FQNNGV. The CDR3 is CASSPYASGSAQETQYF. CDR3 in DNA: TGTGCCAGCAGCCCGTACGCCAGCGGGAGTGCCCAAGAGACCCAGTACTTC.